Shown below are 14 T cell receptor beta chains from a single sample sequenced in a study of blood T cells in healthy people across ages. A second PCR, run for about 6 to 11 cycles, used a sample-barcoded 5' primer plus a J-beta primer mix. From the 5' RACE reads, TCRdb called clonotypes with MiXCR, one entry per CDR3 protein. Of just over 800,000 distinct CDR3 sequences listed, 62% are singletons. Sequenced: blood. Source of these receptors: a man aged 25 to 40 in good health.

The chain has TRBV20-1 and TRBJ2-1; D possibly corresponds to TRBD2 (7 bases). The CDR3 loop spans 15 amino acids. CDR1 and CDR2 (germline): DFQATT, SNEGSKA (reference sequence). The V and J ends lost 6 bases and 4 bases respectively, with 19 bases between them. The DNA of the CDR3 is TGCAGTGCCAGGGACTACCGGGGGACATACAATGAGCAGTTCTTC. It specifies CSARDYRGTYNEQFF.

The chain has TRBV27 and TRBJ2-5, with TRBD1 as a possible D gene (5 bases). The germline V and J ends were trimmed by 6 bases and 0 bases, with 8 bases remaining between them. CDR1 and CDR2 (germline): MNHEY, SMNVEV (reference sequence). CDR3 length: 13 residues. CDR3 nucleotide sequence: TGTGCCAGCAGAGCAGGGAACCAAGAGACCCAGTACTTC. This codes for CASRAGNQETQYF.

In the case of this clonotype: Germline is not matched at one junction end, which may reflect a read error. The chain is built from TRBV29-1 and TRBJ1-5, with 7 bases lining up with TRBD1. Per germline, CDR1 SQVTM and CDR2 ANQGSEA. This CDR3 has 12 residues. The CDR3 region has the DNA TGCAGCGTGGGACAGTTCAATCGGCCCCAGCATTTT. Its translation: CSVGQFNRPQHF.

This rearrangement joins TRBV4-2 to TRBJ1-4; no clear D gene. This CDR3 has 17 amino acids. The germline CDR1 and CDR2 sequences are LGHNA and YNFKEQ. V lost 1 base and J lost 5, with 17 bases in between. CDR3 sequence: CASSQAAGGPQNEKLFF. CDR3 bases: TGTGCCAGCAGCCAAGCGGCAGGAGGGCCCCAAAATGAAAAACTGTTTTTT.

The rearrangement joins TRBV7-9 to TRBJ2-7; D may be TRBD1 (5 bases). Looked up from germline, CDR1 is SEHNR and CDR2 is FQNEAQ (reference sequence). The CDR3 runs to 14 residues. Trimming cost V 7 bases and J 0 bases, with 13 bases left between them. CDR3 coding DNA: TGTGCCAGCACCTCCCAGGGTATCTCCTACGAGCAGTACTTC. Residues: CASTSQGISYEQYF.

The chain carries TRBV28 and TRBJ2-7; 9 bases fit TRBD2. J lost 0 bases, V lost 4 bases, and 4 bases had no gene match. CDR1 is MDHEN and CDR2 is SYDVKM in the germline V gene. This CDR3 spans 15 amino acids. As DNA, the CDR3 is TGTGCCAGCAGTTCGTTAGCGGGGGACTCCTACGAGCAGTACTTC. The encoded protein is CASSSLAGDSYEQYF.

This chain connects TRBV9 to TRBJ2-1, with D maybe TRBD1 (6 bases). The V end lost 0 bases, the J end lost 10 bases, and 11 bases lay between the germline ends. Germline assignment: CDR1 SGDLS and CDR2 YYNGEE. CDR3 length equals 13 residues. The CDR3 bases are TGTGCCAGCAGCGTAGGACAGGCCCGGGAGCAGTTCTTC. Translated: CASSVGQAREQFF.

The V and J genes are TRBV10-3 and TRBJ2-7; 9 nucleotides agree with TRBD1. CDR3 length equals 15 residues. Looked up from germline, CDR1 is ENHRY and CDR2 is SYGVKD. J was trimmed by 1 base and V by 5 bases; bases with no gene match: 6. The CDR3 loop reads CAISPGTGNSYEQYF. For the CDR3, the DNA is TGTGCCATCAGTCCAGGGACAGGGAATTCCTACGAGCAGTACTTC.

This clonotype was detected a few times. The CDR3 is CASSLLREQYF. CDR3 nucleotides: TGTGCCAGCAGCTTATTGCGGGAGCAGTACTTC. The rearrangement joins TRBV7-2 to TRBJ2-5; 7 bases are shared with TRBD2. The CDR3 has 11 amino acids. V dropped 2 bases and J dropped 11; count of bases not matched to a gene: 2. The germline gives CDR1 SGHTA, CDR2 FQGNSA.

This clonotype was seen more than once but under ten times. The J gene is TRBJ1-2, the V gene TRBV5-1; D gene unclear. Trimming took off 4 bases at V and 6 bases at J, with 16 bases between the two ends. The germline gives CDR1 SGHRS, CDR2 YFSETQ. There are 14 residues in the CDR3. The chain's CDR3 is CASSGGRAGNGYTF. CDR3 nucleotides: TGCGCCAGCAGCGGTGGAAGGGCTGGTAATGGCTACACCTTC.

This rearrangement joins TRBV6-4 to TRBJ2-1, with 9 positions matching TRBD1. Germline V gene sequence: CDR1 MRHNA, CDR2 SNTAGT. The CDR3 is 15 residues long. Trimming at V came to 5 bases and at J to 8 bases, leaving 10 bases not matched to a gene. CDR3 nucleotide sequence: TGTGCCAGCAGTCTGGGGGACAGGGCAGTGGATGAGCAGTTCTTC. It translates to CASSLGDRAVDEQFF.

The V call is TRBV29-1, the J call TRBJ2-5; weak D call: TRBD1 (6 bases). The CDR3 totals 14 residues. Germline CDR1 SQVTM, CDR2 ANQGSEA. Deletions cut 2 bases from V and 4 bases from J, with 14 bases between. CDR3 loop: CSVETPGHGETQYF. CDR3 DNA sequence: TGCAGCGTTGAAACCCCGGGACACGGAGAGACCCAGTACTTC. The variable domain in full, completed from reference TRBV29-1 and TRBJ2-5, reads SAVISQKPSRDICQRGTSLTIQCQVDSQVTMMFWYRQQPGQSLTLIATANQGSEATYESGFVIDKFPISRPNLTFSTLTVSNMSPEDSSIYLCSVETPGHGETQYFGPGTRLLVL.

This clonotype appeared a single time. The CDR3, as DNA: TGTGCCAGCAGCTTAGCTAGCGGGGGGGTTGTTGAGCAGTTCTTC. Translating it yields CASSLASGGVVEQFF. The V and J genes are TRBV7-2 and TRBJ2-1; TRBD2 matches at 11 bases. V lost 0 bases to trimming and J lost 9 bases; unmatched junction nucleotides: 4. This CDR3 comprises 15 residues. CDR1 SGHTA and CDR2 FQGNSA come from the germline V gene.

The J gene is TRBJ2-7, the V gene TRBV20-1; D is perhaps TRBD1 (6 bases). The V gene's germline CDR1 is DFQATT and CDR2 SNEGSKA (reference sequence). CDR3 size: 12 residues. V was clipped by 3 bases and J by 5 bases, with 11 bases between them. The CDR3: CSARGADDEQYF. CDR3 nucleotides: TGCAGTGCTAGGGGGGCGGACGACGAGCAGTACTTC.